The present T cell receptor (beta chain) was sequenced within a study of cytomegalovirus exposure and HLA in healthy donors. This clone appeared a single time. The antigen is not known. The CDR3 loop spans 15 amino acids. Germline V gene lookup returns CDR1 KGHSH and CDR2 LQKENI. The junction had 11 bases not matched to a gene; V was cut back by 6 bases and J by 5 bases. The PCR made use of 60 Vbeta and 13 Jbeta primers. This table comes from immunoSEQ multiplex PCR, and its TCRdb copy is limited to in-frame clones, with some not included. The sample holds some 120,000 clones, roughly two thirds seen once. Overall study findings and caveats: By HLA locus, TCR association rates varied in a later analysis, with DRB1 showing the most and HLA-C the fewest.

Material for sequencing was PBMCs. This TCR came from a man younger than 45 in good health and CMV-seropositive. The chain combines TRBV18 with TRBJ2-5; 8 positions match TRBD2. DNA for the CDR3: TGTGCCAGCTCCCGGTTACTAGCGGTTGGGGAGACCCAGTACTTC. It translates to CASSRLLAVGETQYF. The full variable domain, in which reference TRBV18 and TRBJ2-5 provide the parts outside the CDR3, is NAGVMQNPRHLVRRRGQEARLRCSPMKGHSHVYWYRQLPEEGLKFMVYLQKENIIDESGMPKERFSAEFPKEGPSILRIQQVVRGDSAAYFCASSRLLAVGETQYFGPGTRLLVL.